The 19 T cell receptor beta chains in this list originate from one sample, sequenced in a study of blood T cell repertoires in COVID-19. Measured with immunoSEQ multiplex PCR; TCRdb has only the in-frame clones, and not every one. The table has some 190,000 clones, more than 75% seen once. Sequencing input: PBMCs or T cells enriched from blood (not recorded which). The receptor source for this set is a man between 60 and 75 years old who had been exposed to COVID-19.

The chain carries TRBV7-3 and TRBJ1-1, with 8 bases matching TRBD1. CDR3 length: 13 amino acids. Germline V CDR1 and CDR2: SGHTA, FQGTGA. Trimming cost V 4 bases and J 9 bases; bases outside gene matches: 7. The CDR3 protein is CASSSTGVGKAFF. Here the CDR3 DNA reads TGTGCCAGCAGCTCGACAGGGGTTGGAAAAGCTTTCTTT.

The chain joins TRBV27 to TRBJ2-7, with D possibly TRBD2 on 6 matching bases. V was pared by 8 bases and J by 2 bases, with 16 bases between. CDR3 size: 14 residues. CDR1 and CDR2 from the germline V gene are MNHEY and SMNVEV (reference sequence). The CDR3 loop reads CASRAMQRAYEQYF. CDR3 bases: TGTGCCAGCCGAGCGATGCAGCGGGCCTACGAGCAGTACTTC.

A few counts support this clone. The DNA for the CDR3 is TGTGCCAGCAGCGTAACTAGCGGAGCCTACGAGCAGTACTTC. Protein: CASSVTSGAYEQYF. This chain links TRBV7-9 with TRBJ2-7; 8 bases are a match to TRBD2. V was pared by 5 bases and J by 2 bases, with 5 bases of the junction left unmatched. The germline V gene encodes CDR1 SEHNR and CDR2 FQNEAQ (reference sequence). The CDR3 has 14 amino acids.

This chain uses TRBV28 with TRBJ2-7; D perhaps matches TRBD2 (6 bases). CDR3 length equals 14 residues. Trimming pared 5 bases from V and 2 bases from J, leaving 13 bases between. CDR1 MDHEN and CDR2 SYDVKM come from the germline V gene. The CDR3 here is CASSPAGRTYEQYF. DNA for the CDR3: TGTGCCAGCAGTCCTGCGGGACGTACCTACGAGCAGTACTTC. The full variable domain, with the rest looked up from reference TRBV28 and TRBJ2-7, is DVKVTQSSRYLVKRTGEKVFLECVQDMDHENMFWYRQDPGLGLRLIYFSYDVKMKEKGDIPEGYSVSREKKERFSLILESASTNQTSMYLCASSPAGRTYEQYFGPGTRLTVT.

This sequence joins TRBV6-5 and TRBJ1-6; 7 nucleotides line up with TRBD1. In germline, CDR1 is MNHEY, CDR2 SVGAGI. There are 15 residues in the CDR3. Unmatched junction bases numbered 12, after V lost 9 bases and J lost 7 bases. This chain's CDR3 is CASATSTGRNSPLHF. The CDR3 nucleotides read TGTGCCAGTGCCACGTCGACAGGGCGGAATTCACCCCTCCACTTT.

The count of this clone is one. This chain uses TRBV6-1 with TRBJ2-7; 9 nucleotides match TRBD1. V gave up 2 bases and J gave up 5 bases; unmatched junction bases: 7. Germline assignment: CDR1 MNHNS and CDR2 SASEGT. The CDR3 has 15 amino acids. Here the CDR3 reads CASSESDRGKNEQYF. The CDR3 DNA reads TGTGCCAGCAGTGAATCCGACAGGGGGAAAAACGAGCAGTACTTC.

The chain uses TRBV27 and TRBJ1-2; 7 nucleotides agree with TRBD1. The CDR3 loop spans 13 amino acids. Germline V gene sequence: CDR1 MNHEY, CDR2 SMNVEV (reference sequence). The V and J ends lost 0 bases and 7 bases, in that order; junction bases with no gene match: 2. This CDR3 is CASSLSTGVGYTF. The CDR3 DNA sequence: TGTGCCAGCAGTTTATCTACAGGGGTTGGCTACACCTTC.

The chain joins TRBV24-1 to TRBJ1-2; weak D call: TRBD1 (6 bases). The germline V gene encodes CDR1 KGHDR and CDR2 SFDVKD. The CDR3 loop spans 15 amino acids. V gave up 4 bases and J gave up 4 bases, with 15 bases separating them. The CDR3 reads CATSDPPTGGYGYTF. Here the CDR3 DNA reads TGTGCCACCAGTGACCCGCCGACAGGAGGCTATGGCTACACCTTC.

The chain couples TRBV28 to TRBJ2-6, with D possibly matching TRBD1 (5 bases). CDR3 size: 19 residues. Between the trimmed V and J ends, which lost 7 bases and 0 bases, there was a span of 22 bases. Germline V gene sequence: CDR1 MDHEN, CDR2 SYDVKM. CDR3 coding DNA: TGTGCCAGCACCCAAATGGGGCAGGGTTCCCTCTCTGGGGCCAACGTCCTGACTTTC. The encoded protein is CASTQMGQGSLSGANVLTF. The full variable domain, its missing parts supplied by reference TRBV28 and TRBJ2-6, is DVKVTQSSRYLVKRTGEKVFLECVQDMDHENMFWYRQDPGLGLRLIYFSYDVKMKEKGDIPEGYSVSREKKERFSLILESASTNQTSMYLCASTQMGQGSLSGANVLTFGAGSRLTVL.

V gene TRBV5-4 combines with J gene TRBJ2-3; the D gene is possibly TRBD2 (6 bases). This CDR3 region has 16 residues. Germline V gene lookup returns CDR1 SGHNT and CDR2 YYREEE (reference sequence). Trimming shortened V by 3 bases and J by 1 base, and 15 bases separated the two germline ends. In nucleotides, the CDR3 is TGTGCCAGCAGCTCCCAGAGACTAGTGGGCACAGATACGCAGTATTTT. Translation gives CASSSQRLVGTDTQYF.

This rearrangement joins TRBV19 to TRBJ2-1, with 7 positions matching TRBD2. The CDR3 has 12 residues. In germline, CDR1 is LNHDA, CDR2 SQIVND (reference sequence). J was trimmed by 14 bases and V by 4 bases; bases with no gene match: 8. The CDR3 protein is CASSTGGWFKFF. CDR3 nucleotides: TGTGCCAGTAGTACGGGAGGCTGGTTCAAGTTCTTC.

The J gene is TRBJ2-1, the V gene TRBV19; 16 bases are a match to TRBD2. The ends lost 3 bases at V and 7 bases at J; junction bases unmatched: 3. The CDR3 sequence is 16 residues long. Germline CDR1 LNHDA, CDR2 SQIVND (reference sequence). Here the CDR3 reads CASSMGLAGGLNEQFF. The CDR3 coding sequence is TGTGCCAGTAGTATGGGACTAGCGGGAGGGTTAAATGAGCAGTTCTTC.

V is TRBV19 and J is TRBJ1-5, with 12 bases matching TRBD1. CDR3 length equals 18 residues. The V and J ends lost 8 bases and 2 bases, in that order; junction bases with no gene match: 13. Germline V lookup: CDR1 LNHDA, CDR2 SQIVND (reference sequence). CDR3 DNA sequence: TGTGCCAGTGGGTCCGGGACAGGGGGCTCTGGTGGCAATCAGCCCCAGCATTTT. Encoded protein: CASGSGTGGSGGNQPQHF. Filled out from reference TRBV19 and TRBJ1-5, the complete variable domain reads DGGITQSPKYLFRKEGQNVTLSCEQNLNHDAMYWYRQDPGQGLRLIYYSQIVNDFQKGDIAEGYSVSREKKESFPLTVTSAQKNPTAFYLCASGSGTGGSGGNQPQHFGDGTRLSIL.

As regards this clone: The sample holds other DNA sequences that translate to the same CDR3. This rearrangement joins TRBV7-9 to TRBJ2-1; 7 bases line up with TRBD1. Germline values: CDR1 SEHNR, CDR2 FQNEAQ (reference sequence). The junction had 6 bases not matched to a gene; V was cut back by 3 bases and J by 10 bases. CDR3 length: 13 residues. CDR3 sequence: CASSFPRGNEQFF. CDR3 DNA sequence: TGTGCCAGCAGCTTCCCCAGGGGGAACGAGCAGTTCTTC.

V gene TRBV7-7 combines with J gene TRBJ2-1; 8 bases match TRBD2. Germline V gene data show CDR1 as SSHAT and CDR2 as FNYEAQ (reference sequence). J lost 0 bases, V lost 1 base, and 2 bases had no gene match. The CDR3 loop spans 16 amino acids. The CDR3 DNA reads TGTGCCAGCAGCTTAGTAGCGGGAAGCTCCTACAATGAGCAGTTCTTC. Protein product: CASSLVAGSSYNEQFF.

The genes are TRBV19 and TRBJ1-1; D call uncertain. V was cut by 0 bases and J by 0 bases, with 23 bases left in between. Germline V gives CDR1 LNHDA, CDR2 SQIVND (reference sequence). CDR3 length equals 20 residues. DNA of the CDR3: TGTGCCAGTAGTATAGATCGTAGTGGCGGACGGAGCGGGATGAACACTGAAGCTTTCTTT. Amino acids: CASSIDRSGGRSGMNTEAFF.

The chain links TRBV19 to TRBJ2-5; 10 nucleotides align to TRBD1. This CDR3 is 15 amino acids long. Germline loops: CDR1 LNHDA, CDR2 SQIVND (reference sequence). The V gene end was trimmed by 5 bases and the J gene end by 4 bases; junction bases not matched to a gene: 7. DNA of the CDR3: TGTGCCAGTAGTTCCTCCGGGACAGGGGTAGAGACCCAGTACTTC. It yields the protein CASSSSGTGVETQYF.

The CDR3 spells CASSQRSGRKLFF. CDR3 bases: TGTGCCAGCAGTCAACGGTCGGGGAGGAAACTGTTTTTT. The chain employs TRBV6-5 and TRBJ1-4; no reliable D call. Germline V gene data show CDR1 as MNHEY and CDR2 as SVGAGI. Trimming took off 5 bases at V and 11 bases at J, with 15 bases between the two ends. The CDR3 has 13 amino acids.

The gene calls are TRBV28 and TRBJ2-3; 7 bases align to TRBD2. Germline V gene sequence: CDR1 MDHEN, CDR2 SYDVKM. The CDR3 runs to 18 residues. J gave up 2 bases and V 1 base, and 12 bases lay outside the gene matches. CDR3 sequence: CASSLLGRAGLTTDTQYF. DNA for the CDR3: TGTGCCAGCAGTTTATTAGGGAGAGCGGGACTCACCACAGATACGCAGTATTTT.